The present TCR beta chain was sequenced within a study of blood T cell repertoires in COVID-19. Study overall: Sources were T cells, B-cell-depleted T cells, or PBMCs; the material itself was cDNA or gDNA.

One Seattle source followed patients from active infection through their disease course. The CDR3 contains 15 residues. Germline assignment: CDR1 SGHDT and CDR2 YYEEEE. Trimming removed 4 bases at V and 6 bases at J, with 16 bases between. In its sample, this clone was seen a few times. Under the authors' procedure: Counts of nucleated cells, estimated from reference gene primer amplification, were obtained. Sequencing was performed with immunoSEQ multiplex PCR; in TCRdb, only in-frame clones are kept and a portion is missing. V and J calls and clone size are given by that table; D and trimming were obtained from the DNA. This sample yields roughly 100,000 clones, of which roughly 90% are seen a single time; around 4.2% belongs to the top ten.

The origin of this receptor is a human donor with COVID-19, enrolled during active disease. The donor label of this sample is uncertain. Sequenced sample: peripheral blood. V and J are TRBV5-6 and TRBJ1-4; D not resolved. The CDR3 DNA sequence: TGTGCCAGCAGCCCTCGAGGAGGGAGGCATGAAAAACTGTTTTTT. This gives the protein CASSPRGGRHEKLFF.